This T cell receptor (beta chain) emerged from a study of beta chain features in type 1 diabetes. Notes on the study in general: Equally in patients and controls, PCR might preferentially amplify shorter templates. Moderately but significantly shorter TCRB CDR3s were found in Type 1 diabetes patients in all four CD4+ subsets.

Based on CD45RO/CCR7/CD25/CD127/CD95/CD27, CD4+ regulatory, stem cell-like memory, naive and central memory cells were sorted. This clone was observed a handful of times. Its antigen is still unknown. V lost 4 bases and J lost 0, with 9 bases in between. Germline V gene lookup returns CDR1 SGHNT and CDR2 YYREEE (reference sequence). The CDR3 contains 14 residues. Expressed TCRB transcripts were sequenced because the isolated RNA had all been reverse transcribed beforehand. Produced via immunoSEQ multiplex PCR; TCRdb's table is partial and in-frame only. The data show some 240,000 clones, roughly a tenth seen once.

The chain links TRBV5-4 to TRBJ2-3; no clear D. Sequencing was performed on central memory CD4+ T cells from blood. The sequence was collected from a man aged 18 to 29 in good health. The DNA for the CDR3 is TGTGCCAGCAGCCAAGTGTCCAGCACAGATACGCAGTATTTT. Protein sequence: CASSQVSSTDTQYF. Full variable domain (rest looked up from reference TRBV5-4 and TRBJ2-3): ETGVTQSPTHLIKTRGQQVTLRCSSQSGHNTVSWYQQALGQGPQFIFQYYREEENGRGNFPPRFSGLQFPNYSSELNVNALELDDSALYLCASSQVSSTDTQYFGPGTRLTVL.